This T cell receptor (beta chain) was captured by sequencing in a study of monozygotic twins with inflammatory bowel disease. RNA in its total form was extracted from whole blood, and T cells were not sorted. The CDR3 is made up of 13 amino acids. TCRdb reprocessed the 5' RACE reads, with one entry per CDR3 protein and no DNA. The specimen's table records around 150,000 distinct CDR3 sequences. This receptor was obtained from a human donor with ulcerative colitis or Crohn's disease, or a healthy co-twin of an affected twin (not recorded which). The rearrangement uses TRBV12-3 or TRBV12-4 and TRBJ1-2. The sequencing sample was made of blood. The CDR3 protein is CASSQRAFRGYTF.